This is a list of T cell receptor beta chains from one sample in a study of regulatory T cells in long-lasting Graves disease. TCRdb re-called the multiplex PCR reads through MiXCR, storing one row per CDR3 protein. The sample has some 450,000 distinct CDR3 sequences; about 25% are singletons. The sample here was peripheral blood mononuclear cells (PBMCs), taken when the disease was refractory, from a patient treated with antithyroid drugs. These receptors all stem from a female donor with Graves disease. The CDR3 runs from the conserved cysteine through the conserved F or W. The order of the fields is clone size, V gene, D gene, J gene, CDR3 DNA, CDR3 protein. A D gene is named only where the DNA matches it firmly. Clone sizes are given selectively: once, few, many, or a class where the clone is expanded.

many	TRBV10-3	NA	TRBJ2-5	TGTGCCATCAGTGCCGGGGAGGAGACCCAGTACTTC	CAISAGEETQYF
NA	TRBV7-2	NA	TRBJ2-7	TGTGCCAGCAGCTCGCGGACAAGGGGGGTCTACGAGCAGTACTTC	CASSSRTRGVYEQYF
many	TRBV12-3/TRBV12-4	NA	TRBJ1-2	TGTGCCAGCAGTTCCGGGACAAGCAACTATGGCTACACCTTC	CASSSGTSNYGYTF
NA	TRBV6-5	NA	TRBJ1-1	TGTGCCAGCAGTTATGGGTTAGGGACGGCTGAAGCTCTCTTT	CASSYGLGTAEALF
many	TRBV29-1	NA	TRBJ2-5	TGCAGCGTTGAATCACCCCCTGGGACCCAGTACTTC	CSVESPPGTQYF
few	TRBV27	NA	TRBJ2-1	TGTGCCAGCAGTGCATCCACCTACAATGAGCAGTTCTTC	CASSASTYNEQFF
few	TRBV5-4	TRBD1	TRBJ1-2	TGTGCCAGCAGGAGCGCCCGACAGGGAAACTATGGCTACACCTTC	CASRSARQGNYGYTF
NA	TRBV14	NA	TRBJ1-1	TGTGCCAGCAGCAAAGGAGGGACGGTTAACACTGAAGCTTTCTTT	CASSKGGTVNTEAFF
many	TRBV28	NA	TRBJ2-4	TGTGCCAGCAGCGAGATTCGAATCAGGGAACCCATTCAGTACTTC	CASSEIRIREPIQYF
many	TRBV7-2	NA	TRBJ2-7	TGTGCCAGCAGCTTAGAGTCGGGGCCGATACCCTACGAGCAGTACTTC	CASSLESGPIPYEQYF
NA	TRBV5-4	NA	TRBJ2-1	TGTGCCAGCAGCAGGGACGGAACGACTTACAATGAGCAGTTCTTC	CASSRDGTTYNEQFF
many	TRBV6-1	NA	TRBJ2-7	TGTGCCAGCAAAACGATAGCGAGCTCCTACGAGCAGTACTTC	CASKTIASSYEQYF
many	TRBV28	TRBD1	TRBJ2-7	TGTGCCAGCAGCCCGGGACAGGGGTTGCACGAGCAGTACTTC	CASSPGQGLHEQYF
NA	TRBV29-1	NA	TRBJ1-3	TGCGGAACATTGGGGGTCTCTGGAAACACCATATATTTT	CGTLGVSGNTIYF
many	TRBV27	NA	TRBJ1-5	TGTGCCAGCAGACAGGGTTTGGGCAATCAGCCCCAGCATTTT	CASRQGLGNQPQHF
NA	TRBV9	NA	TRBJ1-4	TGTGCCAGCAGCGTAGCTCCCATCACCGAAACTAATGAAGCGCTGTTTTTT	CASSVAPITETNEALFF
NA	TRBV7-2	NA	TRBJ2-1	TGTGCCAGCAGCTTTTTGGGCGCGGGGGCTAGCAATGAGCAGTTCTTC	CASSFLGAGASNEQFF
once	TRBV7-2	NA	TRBJ1-2	TGTGCCAGCAGCTTAGCCGGGGCGCCGGTGAACTATGGCTACACCTTC	CASSLAGAPVNYGYTF
NA	TRBV6-5	TRBD2	TRBJ2-1	TGTGCCAGCAGTTACTCAGGGGACTGGGTTAGCGGGAGTATCAATGAGCAGTTCTTC	CASSYSGDWVSGSINEQFF
many	TRBV12-3/TRBV12-4	NA	TRBJ2-2	TGTGCCAGCAGTTTATTGACAGCTAACACCGGGGAGCTGTTTTTT	CASSLLTANTGELFF
many	TRBV11-2	NA	TRBJ2-7	TGTGCCAGCAGCTTAGTTAGCGGCAGAAAATACGAGCAGTACTTC	CASSLVSGRKYEQYF
NA	TRBV28	TRBD1	TRBJ2-1	TGTGCCAGCAGCAGAAAGACAGGGGCCAGCTCCTACAATGAGCAGTTCTTC	CASSRKTGASSYNEQFF
many	TRBV28	NA	TRBJ1-6	TGTGCCAGCAGTCTCTCTAGAGGGGTAAATTCACCCCTCCACTTT	CASSLSRGVNSPLHF
many	TRBV28	TRBD1	TRBJ2-7	TGTGCCAGCAGGGATGGGACAGGGGGCGCATACGAGCAGTACTTC	CASRDGTGGAYEQYF
many	TRBV11-1	NA	TRBJ2-7	TGTGCCAGCACCGTACAACGCGGGTACGAGCAGTACTTC	CASTVQRGYEQYF
NA	TRBV5-1	NA	TRBJ2-5	TGCGCCAGCAGCCACATGGGGGAAGAGACCCAGTACTTC	CASSHMGEETQYF
many	TRBV18	NA	TRBJ2-5	TGTGCCAGCTCACCTACCCTACAAGAGACCCAGTACTTC	CASSPTLQETQYF
NA	TRBV7-8	TRBD2	TRBJ2-3	TGTGCCAGCAGCTCTACTAGCGTTCCGGGAGATACGCAGTATTTT	CASSSTSVPGDTQYF
few	TRBV5-1	NA	TRBJ2-3	TGCGCCAGCAGCTTGGCCGTGGTCACAGATACGCAGTATTTT	CASSLAVVTDTQYF
NA	TRBV7-8	TRBD2	TRBJ2-3	TGTGCCAGCAGCTTAGGTGCGGGAGGGCCGCGCTCAGATACGCAGTATTTT	CASSLGAGGPRSDTQYF
many	TRBV29-1	TRBD2	TRBJ2-1	TGCAGCGCCCAGGGACTAGCGGCCTTGGGGGAGCAGTTCTTC	CSAQGLAALGEQFF
many	TRBV2	NA	TRBJ1-1	TGTGCCACCGGTACCCAAGGGATTAACACTGAAGCTTTCTTT	CATGTQGINTEAFF
few	TRBV13	TRBD1	TRBJ1-2	TGTGCCAGCAGCTTAGCGCGGGACAGGGGTATCGGCTACACCTTC	CASSLARDRGIGYTF
many	TRBV6-1	NA	TRBJ1-2	TGTGCCAGCAGTGAAGCAGGGGGGCATGGCTACACCTTC	CASSEAGGHGYTF
few	TRBV19	TRBD1	TRBJ1-4	TGTGCCACCGGAACAGGGGCCTTGGGTGAAAAACTGTTTTTT	CATGTGALGEKLFF